This T cell receptor (beta chain) was recorded in a study of cytotoxic CD8 clonotypes in ibrutinib-treated CLL. Study as a whole: Recorded responses included 24 partial and 2 complete; following median approximately 68 months, roughly 15 stayed remitted and roughly twelve progressed.

Germline CDR1 and CDR2: GTSNPN and SVGIG (reference sequence). The length of the CDR3 is 15 residues. On this clone itself: A junction end diverges from the germline sequence, so it may reflect a read error.

Here immunoSEQ multiplex PCR was the method, and the copy in TCRdb shows in-frame clones only, minus some. The table shows about 200,000 clones, with roughly three quarters occurring only once. J is TRBJ2-2 and V is TRBV30, with 7 bases lining up with TRBD2. The sequence was collected from a human donor with chronic lymphocytic leukemia. Specimen: PBMCs, collected after 12 months of ibrutinib treatment. The CDR3 protein is CAWSWEGWNTGKLFF. Here the CDR3 DNA reads TGTGCCTGGAGTTGGGAGGGGTGGAACACCGGGAAGCTGTTTTTT. The variable domain in full, with the rest retrieved from reference TRBV30 and TRBJ2-2, is SQTIHQWPATLVQPVGSPLSLECTVEGTSNPNLYWYRQAAGRGLQLLFYSVGIGQISSEVPQNLSASRPQDRQFILSSKKLLLSDSGFYLCAWSWEGWNTGKLFFGEGSRLTVL.